These 15 T cell receptor beta chains originate from one sample sequenced in a study of blood T cell repertoires in COVID-19. Profiled with immunoSEQ multiplex PCR; TCRdb holds only in-frame clones, not every one. The table has 35,000 to 45,000 clones, 75% to 85% seen once. Sequencing was done on a sample of peripheral blood. Receptor source: a man between 65 and 85 years old with acute or convalescent COVID-19.

Here the CDR3 reads CSVRTGSYEQYF. The CDR3 bases are TGCAGCGTTAGGACAGGATCCTACGAGCAGTACTTC. The rearrangement joins TRBV29-1 to TRBJ2-7, with TRBD1 matching over 7 bases. The CDR3 runs to 12 residues. Germline V CDR1 and CDR2: SQVTM, ANQGSEA. The trim removed 5 bases at V and 1 base at J, leaving 2 bases unmatched.

In its sample, this clone was seen a few times. This rearrangement joins TRBV18 to TRBJ1-6; D uncertain. Germline CDR1 is KGHSH and CDR2 is LQKENI. Between the trimmed V and J ends, which lost 3 bases and 9 bases, there was a span of 12 bases. The CDR3 has 14 residues. As DNA, the CDR3 is TGTGCCAGCTCACCGGGTACTAGGGTTTCACCCCTCCACTTT. Translated: CASSPGTRVSPLHF.

This clone was counted a few times. This sequence joins TRBV2 and TRBJ2-2, with TRBD2 as a possible D gene (5 bases). Trimming shortened V by 8 bases and J by 3 bases, and 10 bases separated the two germline ends. CDR1 is SNHLY, CDR2 FYNNEI, per germline. The CDR3 runs to 13 residues. CDR3 nucleotides: TGTGCCAGCTCGGAGGACGACACCGGGGAGCTGTTTTTT. Amino acid sequence: CASSEDDTGELFF.

J is TRBJ2-1 and V is TRBV9; 8 positions agree with TRBD2. CDR3 length: 17 residues. CDR1 is SGDLS, CDR2 YYNGEE, per germline. Trimming at V came to 4 bases and at J to 0 bases, leaving 9 bases not matched to a gene. The CDR3 DNA sequence: TGTGCCAGCAGCCCCAGCGGGGGAGCAAGCTCCTACAATGAGCAGTTCTTC. This encodes CASSPSGGASSYNEQFF.

CDR3 coding DNA: TGTGCCACCAGCAGAGGGGGCGCGGATGGCTACACCTTC. It is translated as CATSRGGADGYTF. The chain joins TRBV15 to TRBJ1-2; the D gene is possibly TRBD1 (5 bases). The germline gives CDR1 LNHNV, CDR2 YYDKDF (reference sequence). This CDR3 contains 13 residues. Trimming stripped 1 base from V and 6 bases from J, with 9 bases between.

Here the CDR3 DNA reads TGTGCCAGCAGCTTAGCTCTAACTAGCGGGAGCACAGATACGCAGTATTTT. Translation gives CASSLALTSGSTDTQYF. This rearrangement joins TRBV7-8 to TRBJ2-3, with 9 bases that match TRBD2. The germline V gene encodes CDR1 SGHVS and CDR2 FQNEAQ. The trim removed 0 bases at V and 0 bases at J, leaving 4 bases unmatched. The length of the CDR3 is 17 residues.

This clone showed up just once. The chain carries TRBV6-5 and TRBJ2-1; TRBD1 matches 7 bases. The germline V gene has CDR1 MNHEY and CDR2 SVGAGI. The CDR3 runs to 15 residues. After removal of 6 bases from V and 6 bases from J, the junction contained 11 bases not matched to a gene. CDR3 amino acids: CASRLGGRTANEQFF. For the CDR3, the DNA is TGTGCCAGCAGATTAGGGGGCAGGACGGCCAATGAGCAGTTCTTC.

The V and J genes are TRBV21-1 and TRBJ1-5; TRBD1 was called by the table and not checked on the DNA. TRBV21-1 is reported as a pseudogene. The CDR3 extends over 19 amino acids. CDR3 residues: CASSNSTSGQGIANQPQHF. Written as DNA, the CDR3 is TGTGCCAGCAGCAACTCGACTTCGGGACAGGGTATCGCCAATCAGCCCCAGCATTTT.

The V gene is TRBV9, the J gene TRBJ2-3; D unresolved. Germline CDR1 and CDR2: SGDLS and YYNGEE. The V end lost 4 bases, the J end lost 4 bases, and 13 bases lay between the germline ends. The CDR3 totals 14 residues. The CDR3 region is CASSPRVLPDTQYF. The CDR3 coding sequence is TGTGCCAGCAGCCCACGGGTTCTCCCAGATACGCAGTATTTT.

This clone was seen a few times. The gene calls are TRBV7-8 and TRBJ1-2; 7 nucleotides match TRBD1. V trimming: 5 bases; J trimming: 5 bases; junction bases outside the gene matches: 11. The length of the CDR3 is 15 residues. From germline, CDR1 is SGHVS and CDR2 FQNEAQ. The CDR3 coding sequence is TGTGCCAGCAGCCTCGGGGCAGGACAGGAATATGGCTACACCTTC. Translation gives CASSLGAGQEYGYTF.

The chain is built from TRBV5-1 and TRBJ1-1; D is perhaps TRBD1 (5 bases). Germline V gene data show CDR1 as SGHRS and CDR2 as YFSETQ. Trimming stripped 4 bases from V and 1 base from J, with 11 bases between. This CDR3 spans 14 amino acids. The DNA for the CDR3 is TGCGCCAGCAGCCCGGACATGAAGAACACTGAAGCTTTCTTT. It encodes CASSPDMKNTEAFF.

In this sample, this clone turned up once. V is TRBV4-2 and J is TRBJ2-3; D call uncertain. CDR3 length equals 17 residues. The V and J ends lost 0 bases and 0 bases respectively, with 13 bases between them. Germline V gives CDR1 LGHNA, CDR2 YNFKEQ. Here the CDR3 reads CASSQEYSLISTDTQYF. For the CDR3, the DNA is TGTGCCAGCAGCCAAGAGTATAGCTTAATTAGCACAGATACGCAGTATTTT.

This rearrangement joins TRBV28 to TRBJ2-1; a weak D match, TRBD1 (8 bases). V was shortened by 4 bases and J by 7 bases, with 14 bases between the two germline ends. The germline CDR1 and CDR2 sequences are MDHEN and SYDVKM. The CDR3 loop spans 14 amino acids. The DNA of the CDR3 is TGTGCCAGCAGTTCCACAGGGGGGGGGAATGAGCAGTTCTTC. Encoded protein: CASSSTGGGNEQFF.

The V call is TRBV11-2, the J call TRBJ2-5; D remains unclear. Per the germline V gene, CDR1 is SGHAT and CDR2 is FQNNGV. The germline V and J ends were trimmed by 0 bases and 3 bases, with 5 bases remaining between them. The CDR3 has 13 amino acids. The CDR3 spells CASSLDTKETQYF. DNA for the CDR3: TGTGCCAGCAGCTTAGATACAAAAGAGACCCAGTACTTC. Supplemented by reference TRBV11-2 and TRBJ2-5, the full variable domain reads EAGVAQSPRYKIIEKRQSVAFWCNPISGHATLYWYQQILGQGPKLLIQFQNNGVVDDSQLPKDRFSAERLKGVDSTLKIQPAKLEDSAVYLCASSLDTKETQYFGPGTRLLVL.

The CDR3 sequence: CASSLSGGDTQYF. The CDR3 DNA reads TGTGCCAGCAGTTTATCTGGCGGAGATACGCAGTATTTT. The chain uses TRBV27 and TRBJ2-3; no reliable D call. V lost 0 bases and J 5 bases, leaving 6 bases between the germline ends. This CDR3 region has 13 residues. Germline CDR1 and CDR2: MNHEY and SMNVEV (reference sequence).